Listed below are T cell receptor beta chains from one sample, sequenced in a study of T cell responses to AZD1222 COVID-19 vaccine. The table came from immunoSEQ multiplex PCR; TCRdb's copy has only in-frame clones and leaves some out. The table has under 150,000 clones, approximately 85% seen once. Sequencing used peripheral blood, obtained on day 0 of AZD1222 vaccination. Every receptor here comes from an adult in good health. Both conserved end residues are part of each CDR3. Each record gives: D gene, V gene, J gene, clone size, CDR3 protein, CDR3 DNA. D genes are given only for firm matches. Some rows mark clone size as missing; the rest say once, few, many or name a class of expanded clone.

TRBD1	TRBV19	TRBJ1-1	NA	CATGQGVATEAFF	TGTGCCACCGGACAGGGAGTCGCCACTGAAGCTTTCTTT
NA	TRBV19	TRBJ1-1	NA	CASRLQGNTEAFF	TGTGCCAGTAGGTTACAGGGGAACACTGAAGCTTTCTTT
NA	TRBV5-1	TRBJ2-3	NA	CASWTPGSTDTQYF	TGCGCCAGCTGGACTCCCGGTAGCACAGATACGCAGTATTTT
NA	TRBV19	TRBJ2-1	NA	CASSARDGRNEQFF	TGTGCCAGTAGTGCCAGGGACGGACGCAATGAGCAGTTCTTC
NA	TRBV19	TRBJ1-2	NA	CASSIGVRNYGYTF	TGTGCCAGTAGTATAGGGGTCAGGAACTATGGCTACACCTTC
NA	TRBV6-2/TRBV6-3	TRBJ1-1	NA	CASSYFARGGDRGTFF	TGTGCCAGCAGTTACTTTGCCCGCGGGGGAGACCGCGGCACTTTCTTT
TRBD2	TRBV7-6	TRBJ2-3	NA	CASSLAGGGRPLSTDTQYF	TGTGCCAGCAGCTTAGCGGGGGGCGGGAGGCCCCTTAGCACAGATACGCAGTATTTT
NA	TRBV7-3	TRBJ1-2	few	CASSYPGQRGANYGYTF	TGTGCCAGCAGCTATCCGGGACAAAGGGGAGCTAACTATGGCTACACCTTC
NA	TRBV5-1	TRBJ2-1	NA	CASSFRTVSYNEQFF	TGCGCCAGCAGCTTCCGGACGGTCTCCTACAATGAGCAGTTCTTC
TRBD1	TRBV13	TRBJ1-4	NA	CASRLGTGDEKLFF	TGTGCCAGCAGACTCGGGACAGGGGATGAAAAACTGTTTTTT
TRBD1	TRBV7-2	TRBJ2-7	NA	CASSSSTGQGEQYF	TGTGCCAGCAGCTCCTCGACAGGGCAGGGCGAGCAGTACTTC
NA	TRBV7-8	TRBJ1-5	NA	CASSLVAGYDQPQHF	TGTGCCAGCAGCTTAGTCGCTGGGTATGATCAGCCCCAGCATTTT
NA	TRBV5-1	TRBJ1-2	NA	CASSLDEPGGYTF	TGCGCCAGCAGCTTGGACGAACCAGGTGGCTACACCTTC
NA	TRBV10-3	TRBJ1-5	NA	CATKDQTGNQPQHF	TGTGCCACCAAAGACCAAACGGGGAATCAGCCCCAGCATTTT
NA	TRBV10-1	TRBJ2-3	NA	CASSGSGEAQYF	TGCGCCAGCAGTGGCTCAGGGGAGGCTCAGTATTTT
NA	TRBV12-3/TRBV12-4	TRBJ1-2	NA	CASSLTPYYGYTF	TGTGCCAGCAGTTTAACGCCCTACTATGGCTACACCTTC
NA	TRBV19	TRBJ2-4	once	CASSIVRGNIQYF	TGTGCCAGTAGTATAGTGCGGGGAAACATTCAGTACTTC
NA	TRBV29-1	TRBJ2-1	NA	CSVGRTTLFSYNEQFF	TGCAGCGTGGGACGGACCACCCTTTTCTCCTACAATGAGCAGTTCTTC
NA	TRBV11-3	TRBJ1-2	NA	CASSSQKAYGYTF	TGTGCCAGCAGCTCACAGAAGGCCTATGGCTACACCTTC
TRBD1	TRBV24-1	TRBJ1-4	NA	CATSDKDRGFEKLFF	TGTGCCACCAGTGATAAGGACAGGGGTTTTGAAAAACTGTTTTTT
NA	TRBV3-1/TRBV3-2	TRBJ1-4	NA	CASSRGWGEKLFF	TGTGCCAGCAGCCGAGGGTGGGGGGAAAAACTGTTTTTT
NA	TRBV7-8	TRBJ1-6	NA	CASSSPDGLNSPLHF	TGTGCCAGCAGCTCTCCGGACGGTCTTAATTCACCCCTCCACTTT
NA	TRBV27	TRBJ1-6	NA	CASSFPDYNSPLHF	TGTGCCAGCAGTTTCCCAGACTATAATTCACCCCTCCACTTT
NA	TRBV7-3	TRBJ2-5	NA	CASSFGVTGLETQYF	TGTGCCAGCAGCTTTGGGGTAACAGGGCTCGAGACCCAGTACTTC
NA	TRBV9	TRBJ1-2	NA	CASSVVADSLYGYTF	TGTGCCAGCAGCGTAGTGGCCGACTCACTCTATGGCTACACCTTC
NA	TRBV6-5	TRBJ1-2	NA	CASSFLGAETF	TGTGCCAGCAGTTTTCTGGGGGCCGAGACCTTC
NA	TRBV5-3	TRBJ1-5	NA	CARSFGGQGPNQPQHF	TGTGCCAGAAGCTTTGGCGGGCAGGGTCCTAATCAGCCCCAGCATTTT
NA	TRBV19	TRBJ2-7	NA	CASSIVSSQRDEQYF	TGTGCCAGTAGTATAGTGAGCAGTCAGAGAGACGAGCAGTACTTC
NA	TRBV18	TRBJ1-4	NA	CASSPDSSNEKLFF	TGTGCCAGCTCACCGGACAGTTCTAATGAAAAACTGTTTTTT
NA	TRBV10-3	TRBJ2-7	NA	CAISESGSSGYEQYF	TGTGCCATCAGTGAGTCTGGCAGCTCAGGCTACGAGCAGTACTTC
NA	TRBV18	TRBJ1-4	NA	CASSPGRGTNEKLFF	TGTGCCAGCTCACCAGGCAGAGGGACTAATGAAAAACTGTTTTTT
NA	TRBV7-5	TRBJ1-1	NA	CVRSLARLLEVEAFF	TGTGTCAGAAGCTTAGCCAGGCTACTGGAGGTTGAAGCTTTCTTT
TRBD1	TRBV10-1	TRBJ2-1	NA	CASSLSGTGTSNEQFF	TGCGCCAGCAGCCTATCCGGGACAGGGACGTCCAATGAGCAGTTCTTC
NA	TRBV7-9	TRBJ2-4	once	CASSLGSLAKNIQYF	TGTGCCAGCAGCTTAGGTTCCCTAGCCAAAAACATTCAGTACTTC
TRBD1	TRBV27	TRBJ1-1	NA	CASSPRGQANTEAFF	TGTGCCAGCAGTCCCCGGGGACAGGCCAACACTGAAGCTTTCTTT
NA	TRBV27	TRBJ2-7	NA	CASSLGTAMGQYF	TGTGCCAGCAGTTTGGGGACCGCGATGGGGCAGTACTTC
NA	TRBV5-1	TRBJ1-2	NA	CASSTDNYGYTF	TGCGCCAGCAGCACGGATAACTATGGCTACACCTTC
NA	TRBV9	TRBJ1-2	NA	CASSIGGRGYTF	TGTGCCAGCAGCATAGGGGGGCGCGGCTACACCTTC
TRBD2	TRBV7-9	TRBJ2-1	NA	CASSFPRAPGGDEQFF	TGTGCCAGCAGCTTTCCCAGGGCCCCTGGGGGGGATGAGCAGTTCTTC
TRBD1	TRBV18	TRBJ2-5	few	CASSPPGQGAYQETQYF	TGTGCCAGCTCACCACCGGGACAGGGGGCTTACCAAGAGACCCAGTACTTC
NA	TRBV2	TRBJ1-2	once	CAGKESNYGYTF	TGTGCCGGCAAGGAGTCTAACTATGGCTACACCTTC